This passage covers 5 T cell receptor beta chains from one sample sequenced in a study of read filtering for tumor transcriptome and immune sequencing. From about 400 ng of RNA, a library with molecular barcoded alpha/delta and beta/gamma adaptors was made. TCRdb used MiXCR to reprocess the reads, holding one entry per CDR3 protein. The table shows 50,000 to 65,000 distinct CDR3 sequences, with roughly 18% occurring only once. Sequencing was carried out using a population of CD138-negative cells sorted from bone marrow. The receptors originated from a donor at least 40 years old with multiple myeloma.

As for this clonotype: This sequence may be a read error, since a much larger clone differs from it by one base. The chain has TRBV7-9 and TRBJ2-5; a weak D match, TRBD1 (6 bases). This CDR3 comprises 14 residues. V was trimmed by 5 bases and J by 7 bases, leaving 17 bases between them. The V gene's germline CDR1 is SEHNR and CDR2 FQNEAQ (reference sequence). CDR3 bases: TGTGCCAGCAGCGCGGACAGTGTCCTAGGGACCCAGTACTTC. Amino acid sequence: CASSADSVLGTQYF.

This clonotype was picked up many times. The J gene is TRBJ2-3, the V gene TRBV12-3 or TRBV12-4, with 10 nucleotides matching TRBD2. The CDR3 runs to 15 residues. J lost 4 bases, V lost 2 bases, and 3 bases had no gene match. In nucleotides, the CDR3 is TGTGCCAGCAGTTTAACTAGCGGGATCCCAGATACGCAGTATTTT. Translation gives CASSLTSGIPDTQYF.

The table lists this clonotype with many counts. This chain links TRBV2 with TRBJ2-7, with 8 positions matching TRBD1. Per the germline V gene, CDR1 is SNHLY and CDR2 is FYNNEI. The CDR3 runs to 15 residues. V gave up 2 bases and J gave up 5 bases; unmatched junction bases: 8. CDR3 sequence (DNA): TGTGCCAGCAGTGAAAGTACCCAGGGGGCAAACGAGCAGTACTTC. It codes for CASSESTQGANEQYF. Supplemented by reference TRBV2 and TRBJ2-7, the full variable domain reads EPEVTQTPSHQVTQMGQEVILRCVPISNHLYFYWYRQILGQKVEFLVSFYNNEISEKSEIFDDQFSVERPDGSNFTLKIRSTKLEDSAMYFCASSESTQGANEQYFGPGTRLTVT.

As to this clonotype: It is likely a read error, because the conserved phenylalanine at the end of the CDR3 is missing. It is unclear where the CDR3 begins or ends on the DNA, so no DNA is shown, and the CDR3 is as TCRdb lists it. This chain's CDR3 is CASSKGAGLNTEAFV. V is TRBV21-1 and J is TRBJ1-1. TRBV21-1 is a recognized pseudogene. The CDR3 contains 15 residues when both ends are counted.

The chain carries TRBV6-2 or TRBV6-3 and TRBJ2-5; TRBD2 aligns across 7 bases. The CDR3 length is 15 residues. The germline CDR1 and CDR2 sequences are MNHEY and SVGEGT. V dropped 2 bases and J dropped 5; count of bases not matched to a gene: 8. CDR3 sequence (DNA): TGTGCCAGCAGTTACGGCCCTAGCGGCCACGAGACCCAGTACTTC. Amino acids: CASSYGPSGHETQYF.